This entry is about one T cell receptor beta chain. Its antigen remains unknown. One end of the junction does not line up with germline, which may come from a read error. This entry belongs to a study of identical twins. Broader study findings: The abundant beta clonotypes from cord blood had fewer insertions, and memory repertoires had none of this.

A universal primer site was incorporated via template switching, and the cDNA contained unique molecular identifiers. Each CDR3 protein is one row after TCRdb ran MiXCR on the 5' RACE reads. This table has 690,000 or so distinct CDR3 sequences, 6.1% appearing once. Germline V gene lookup returns CDR1 KGHDR and CDR2 SFDVKD. This CDR3 region has 12 residues. The sequence was collected from a man younger than 35 in good health. The rearrangement links TRBV24-1 to TRBJ2-5, with 7 bases aligning to TRBD1. The sample comprised naive T cells sorted from blood. Here the CDR3 reads CATSGTAGAQYF. DNA of the CDR3: TGTGCCACGAGTGGGACAGCCGGGGCCCAGTACTTC.